Listed below are T cell receptor beta chains from one sample, sequenced in a study of STAT5B mutations in CD4+ large granular lymphocyte leukemia. Measured with immunoSEQ multiplex PCR; TCRdb has only the in-frame clones, and not every one. The profile covers 20,000 to 25,000 clones, with approximately 75% appearing a single time and about 0.6% taken by the ten largest. Sequencing was carried out using CD4+ T cells from blood buffy coats. The receptors come from a human donor in good health. CDR3s leave out the opening cysteine and the closing phenylalanine or tryptophan. Clone size appears in some rows only: once, few, many, or a class for an expanded clone.

v_gene: TRBV5-4; abundance: NA; CDR3aa: ASSTSLGSNTGELF
v_gene: TRBV19; abundance: NA; CDR3aa: ASSIARPSNSPLH
v_gene: TRBV5-6; abundance: NA; CDR3aa: ASSLAGTVPGELF
v_gene: TRBV11-2; abundance: NA; CDR3aa: ASSYTPGDGYT
v_gene: TRBV30; abundance: NA; CDR3aa: AWSPGQSYEQY
v_gene: TRBV6-5; abundance: NA; CDR3aa: ASSYAGYGGYT
v_gene: TRBV9; abundance: NA; CDR3aa: ASSGRTGGYEQY
v_gene: TRBV6-5; abundance: few; CDR3aa: ASSYAGAGGELF
v_gene: TRBV7-9; abundance: NA; CDR3aa: ASSRDRVGNQPQH
v_gene: TRBV4-1; abundance: NA; CDR3aa: ASSQYATLALSKNNLTDTQY
v_gene: TRBV6-6; abundance: few; CDR3aa: ASSYLRGASYGYT
v_gene: TRBV5-1; abundance: NA; CDR3aa: ASSPTGEVNIQY
v_gene: TRBV11-2; abundance: NA; CDR3aa: ASSSNSGGLGETQY
v_gene: TRBV7-9; abundance: NA; CDR3aa: ASSLEGLFNEKLF
v_gene: TRBV5-6; abundance: NA; CDR3aa: ASSLSALDFQPQH
v_gene: TRBV11-2; abundance: NA; CDR3aa: ASSSGPERQY
v_gene: TRBV5-1; abundance: NA; CDR3aa: ASSLEPLQVPNEKLF
v_gene: TRBV13; abundance: NA; CDR3aa: ASSHRAGYEQY
v_gene: TRBV5-1; abundance: NA; CDR3aa: ASSLQGIGEKLF
v_gene: TRBV11-2; abundance: once; CDR3aa: ASSLDQNEQF
v_gene: TRBV18; abundance: few; CDR3aa: ASSPQEGSAPLH